The next 14 T cell receptor beta chains were all read from a single sample in a study of glioma-infiltrating T cells after dendritic cell vaccination. Time point denoted: after dendritic cell vaccination, including at tumor progression/relapse. Sequencing used immunoSEQ multiplex PCR; TCRdb keeps in-frame clones, though not all of them. The sample consists of approximately 91,000 clones, approximately 75% of them appearing once. The sample in question was blood, obtained after dendritic cell vaccination. The receptors derive from a human donor with glioblastoma.

The rearrangement uses TRBV2 and TRBJ2-2; TRBD2 matches 9 bases. Trimming cost V 0 bases and J 2 bases; bases outside gene matches: 10. The CDR3 consists of 19 residues. In germline, CDR1 is SNHLY, CDR2 FYNNEI. The CDR3 spells CASSEAHFTSGLNTGELFF. The DNA for the CDR3 is TGTGCCAGCAGTGAAGCCCACTTTACTAGCGGGCTAAACACCGGGGAGCTGTTTTTT.

V is TRBV6-6 and J is TRBJ2-1, with D possibly matching TRBD2 (6 bases). Looked up from germline, CDR1 is MNHNY and CDR2 is SVGAGI (reference sequence). V was clipped by 5 bases and J by 0 bases, with 14 bases between them. This CDR3 contains 16 residues. CDR3 protein: CASSPPSVSSYNEQFF. Written as DNA, the CDR3 is TGTGCCAGCAGTCCCCCTAGCGTCAGCTCCTACAATGAGCAGTTCTTC.

The genes are TRBV19 and TRBJ2-5; 8 bases match TRBD1. The junction had 11 bases not matched to a gene; V was cut back by 10 bases and J by 7 bases. CDR1 LNHDA and CDR2 SQIVND come from the germline V gene (reference sequence). The CDR3 is made up of 13 amino acids. The CDR3 nucleotides read TGTGCCACAACCGGACAGGGTCGAGGGACCCAGTACTTC. This codes for CATTGQGRGTQYF. Full variable domain (outside the CDR3, taken from reference TRBV19 and TRBJ2-5): DGGITQSPKYLFRKEGQNVTLSCEQNLNHDAMYWYRQDPGQGLRLIYYSQIVNDFQKGDIAEGYSVSREKKESFPLTVTSAQKNPTAFYLCATTGQGRGTQYFGPGTRLLVL.

V usage is TRBV7-2 and J usage is TRBJ2-5, with D hard to call. The length of the CDR3 is 16 residues. Trimming took 0 bases from V and 0 from J, leaving 11 bases between them. CDR1 SGHTA and CDR2 FQGNSA come from the germline V gene. The CDR3 region is CASSLALNSYQETQYF. The CDR3 nucleotides read TGTGCCAGCAGCTTAGCGCTAAACAGTTACCAAGAGACCCAGTACTTC.

This clone was observed a handful of times. The chain uses TRBV6-6 and TRBJ2-7; TRBD1 is a possible D gene (5 bases). V was shortened by 2 bases and J by 4 bases, with 12 bases between the two germline ends. CDR3 length equals 14 residues. Germline CDR1 MNHNY, CDR2 SVGAGI (reference sequence). The chain's CDR3 is CASSYKDTKYEQYF. The CDR3 DNA follows: TGTGCCAGCAGTTACAAGGACACTAAGTACGAGCAGTACTTC.

The chain uses TRBV16 and TRBJ2-7; 10 nucleotides line up with TRBD2. The J segment lost 2 bases and the V segment lost 11 bases, leaving 6 bases of the junction unmatched. Germline CDR1 reads KGHSY; CDR2 reads FQNENV. This CDR3 is 13 amino acids long. This CDR3 is CADKAGGPYEQYV. CDR3 in DNA: TGTGCCGACAAAGCGGGGGGGCCCTACGAGCAGTACGTC.

The V gene is TRBV2, the J gene TRBJ2-1; a possible D gene is TRBD1 (6 bases). This CDR3 comprises 17 residues. Germline V gene data show CDR1 as SNHLY and CDR2 as FYNNEI. Trimming took off 3 bases at V and 8 bases at J, with 23 bases between the two ends. The CDR3 sequence is CASSEVLKGESDDEQFF. In nucleotides, the CDR3 is TGTGCCAGCAGTGAGGTCCTTAAGGGGGAGTCGGACGATGAGCAGTTCTTC.

This clone was found once. The chain joins TRBV7-6 to TRBJ1-5; 7 positions match TRBD1. The CDR3 is 14 residues long. J was trimmed by 3 bases and V by 5 bases; bases with no gene match: 4. CDR1 and CDR2 (germline): SGHVS, FNYEAQ. This chain's CDR3 is CASSPGGTNQPQHF. Here the CDR3 DNA reads TGTGCCAGCAGCCCAGGGGGTACCAATCAGCCCCAGCATTTT.

V is TRBV5-1 and J is TRBJ2-1; TRBD2 matches at 11 bases. With 7 bases clipped from V and 3 bases from J, the junction kept 3 bases outside the gene matches. In germline, CDR1 is SGHRS, CDR2 YFSETQ. The CDR3 is 14 residues long. The CDR3 DNA is TGCGCCAGCGGCGGGACTAGCGGCTACAATGAGCAGTTCTTC. The encoded protein is CASGGTSGYNEQFF.

The table lists this clone with a few counts. The chain recombines TRBV15 with TRBJ2-6, with TRBD2 as a possible D gene (5 bases). This CDR3 contains 15 residues. Trimming took off 1 base at V and 4 bases at J, with 8 bases between the two ends. Germline CDR1 is LNHNV and CDR2 is YYDKDF (reference sequence). The CDR3 reads CATSRGPGGANVLTF. The CDR3 DNA follows: TGTGCCACCAGCAGAGGTCCGGGAGGGGCCAACGTCCTGACTTTC.

This clone was seen a single time. This chain connects TRBV5-6 to TRBJ1-2; 7 bases fit TRBD1. The trim removed 4 bases at V and 0 bases at J, leaving 3 bases unmatched. CDR1 and CDR2 (germline): SGHDT, YYEEEE. CDR3 size: 14 residues. CDR3 DNA: TGTGCCAGCAGCGTGACAGGGTCTAACTATGGCTACACCTTC. Encoded protein: CASSVTGSNYGYTF.

The rearrangement joins TRBV30 to TRBJ2-3; possibly TRBD2 for D (5 bases). The CDR3 totals 14 residues. Germline V gene data show CDR1 as GTSNPN and CDR2 as SVGIG (reference sequence). V dropped 3 bases and J dropped 0 bases, with 10 bases sitting between them. The CDR3, as DNA: TGTGCCTGGAGGATAGCGTGGAGCACAGATACGCAGTATTTT. Protein product: CAWRIAWSTDTQYF.

This clone has more than one count but fewer than ten. This chain joins TRBV27 and TRBJ1-2, with TRBD1 matching over 8 bases. CDR1 is MNHEY and CDR2 is SMNVEV in the germline V gene (reference sequence). CDR3 length: 15 amino acids. With 2 bases clipped from V and 5 bases from J, the junction kept 7 bases outside the gene matches. The CDR3 nucleotides are TGTGCCAGCAGTTTAAGGCAGGGGGCTTTGTATGGCTACACCTTC. It yields the protein CASSLRQGALYGYTF.

This clone has only a few counts. The genes are TRBV6-1 and TRBJ2-1; 15 bases line up with TRBD2. The CDR3 contains 16 residues. The junction had 6 bases not matched to a gene; V was cut back by 4 bases and J by 8 bases. Germline V gene lookup returns CDR1 MNHNS and CDR2 SASEGT. CDR3: CASSVAGLAGGDEQFF. DNA of the CDR3: TGTGCCAGCAGTGTGGCGGGACTAGCGGGAGGCGATGAGCAGTTCTTC.